A single sample gave rise to the 25 T cell receptor beta chains below, sequenced in a study of blood T cell repertoires in COVID-19. Sequencing was performed with immunoSEQ multiplex PCR; in TCRdb, only in-frame clones are kept and a portion is missing. The sample holds over 300,000 clones, roughly 85% seen once. Sequenced material: PBMCs or T cells enriched from blood (not recorded which). These receptors came from a man under 40 who had recovered from COVID-19.

The chain couples TRBV12-3 or TRBV12-4 to TRBJ1-2; D call uncertain. The CDR3 loop spans 13 amino acids. The germline V and J ends were trimmed by 3 bases and 4 bases, with 9 bases remaining between them. For the CDR3, the DNA is TGTGCCAGCAGTTTGGGCAATCCCTATGGCTACACCTTC. Residues: CASSLGNPYGYTF.

The chain joins TRBV5-5 to TRBJ1-3, with no clear D. Germline V lookup: CDR1 SGHKS, CDR2 YYEKEE (reference sequence). There are 13 residues in the CDR3. V lost 4 bases to trimming and J lost 4 bases, with 9 bases between them. The CDR3 DNA reads as TGTGCCAGCAGCCTTTCCAGGGGAAACACCATATATTTT. It translates to CASSLSRGNTIYF.

This clone was recorded once. The chain links TRBV30 to TRBJ1-3; tentatively, D is TRBD1 (6 bases). CDR1 is GTSNPN, CDR2 SVGIG, per germline (reference sequence). This CDR3 is 14 amino acids long. V was shortened by 4 bases and J by 4 bases, with 14 bases between the two germline ends. The CDR3 here is CAWTPLGAGNTIYF. As DNA, the CDR3 is TGTGCCTGGACCCCATTGGGGGCAGGAAACACCATATATTTT.

The chain couples TRBV28 to TRBJ1-6; D gene unclear. CDR3 size: 13 residues. The germline CDR1 and CDR2 sequences are MDHEN and SYDVKM. Trimming pared 1 base from V and 5 bases from J, leaving 3 bases between. Here the CDR3 DNA reads TGTGCCAGCAGTTTATTAGATAATTCACCCCTCCACTTT. Translation gives CASSLLDNSPLHF.

This rearrangement joins TRBV19 to TRBJ2-3; D might be TRBD2 (7 bases). Per germline, CDR1 LNHDA and CDR2 SQIVND (reference sequence). This CDR3 is 16 amino acids long. V shed 4 bases and J shed 6 bases, with 20 bases lying between them. The CDR3 loop is CASSSGRGGYGDTQYF. Here the CDR3 DNA reads TGTGCCAGTAGTAGTGGGAGGGGGGGATATGGTGATACGCAGTATTTT. The full variable domain, its missing parts supplied by reference TRBV19 and TRBJ2-3, is DGGITQSPKYLFRKEGQNVTLSCEQNLNHDAMYWYRQDPGQGLRLIYYSQIVNDFQKGDIAEGYSVSREKKESFPLTVTSAQKNPTAFYLCASSSGRGGYGDTQYFGPGTRLTVL.

This clone was detected only once. This chain connects TRBV6-4 to TRBJ2-2; D not resolved. CDR1 is MRHNA, CDR2 SNTAGT, per germline. V dropped 0 bases and J dropped 1 base, with 6 bases sitting between them. The CDR3 consists of 15 residues. CDR3 amino acids: CASSDSRENTGELFF. CDR3 coding DNA: TGTGCCAGCAGTGACTCTAGAGAGAACACCGGGGAGCTGTTTTTT.

A word on this clone: Distinct nucleotide sequences in the sample also encode this CDR3. V usage is TRBV27 and J usage is TRBJ1-1; 8 bases match TRBD1. Germline V gene lookup returns CDR1 MNHEY and CDR2 SMNVEV (reference sequence). CDR3 length: 14 residues. The V and J ends lost 1 base and 4 bases, in that order; junction bases with no gene match: 2. CDR3 coding DNA: TGTGCCAGCAGTTTATATGGACAGGGCACTGAAGCTTTCTTT. Protein product: CASSLYGQGTEAFF.

The gene calls are TRBV3-1 (or the pseudogene TRBV3-2) and TRBJ2-5, with 9 bases identical to TRBD2. V gave up 8 bases and J gave up 0 bases; unmatched junction bases: 7. Germline V gene sequence: CDR1 LGHDT, CDR2 YNNKEL (reference sequence). This CDR3 contains 15 residues. The CDR3, as DNA: TGTGCCAGCGGTCTAGCGGGGCGGTACCAAGAGACCCAGTACTTC. Amino acids: CASGLAGRYQETQYF.

This clone has a single count. This chain links TRBV9 with TRBJ1-1; D unclear. From germline, CDR1 is SGDLS and CDR2 YYNGEE. The CDR3 contains 14 residues. V gave up 0 bases and J gave up 1 base, with 7 bases separating them. The CDR3 DNA reads TGTGCCAGCAGCGTAGCACAGACGAACACTGAAGCTTTCTTT. Translated: CASSVAQTNTEAFF.

The sample holds a few counts of this clone. The J gene is TRBJ2-7, the V gene TRBV9; D may be TRBD1 (6 bases). The V and J ends lost 0 bases and 3 bases respectively, with 13 bases between them. This CDR3 has 15 residues. Looked up from germline, CDR1 is SGDLS and CDR2 is YYNGEE. CDR3 nucleotides: TGTGCCAGCAGCGTAGCACAGGGCAAGAGCTACGAGCAGTACTTC. Protein: CASSVAQGKSYEQYF.

Only one count was recorded for this clone. Additional DNA sequences in this sample encode the identical CDR3. This chain connects TRBV2 to TRBJ1-6, with D hard to call. The CDR3 is 17 amino acids. Trimming pared 0 bases from V and 0 bases from J, leaving 9 bases between. Germline-derived CDR1 and CDR2 are SNHLY and FYNNEI. The CDR3 DNA follows: TGTGCCAGCAGTGAAGCGAGAGGGAGCTCCTATAATTCACCCCTCCACTTT. Protein product: CASSEARGSSYNSPLHF. Full variable domain (remainder filled in from reference TRBV2 and TRBJ1-6): EPEVTQTPSHQVTQMGQEVILRCVPISNHLYFYWYRQILGQKVEFLVSFYNNEISEKSEIFDDQFSVERPDGSNFTLKIRSTKLEDSAMYFCASSEARGSSYNSPLHFGNGTRLTVT.

The V call is TRBV9, the J call TRBJ1-4; D remains unclear. Trimming shortened V by 4 bases and J by 5 bases, and 9 bases separated the two germline ends. Germline values: CDR1 SGDLS, CDR2 YYNGEE. The CDR3 length is 13 residues. The CDR3 is CASSSGPNEKLFF. DNA of the CDR3: TGTGCCAGCAGCTCAGGTCCCAATGAAAAACTGTTTTTT.

The rearrangement joins TRBV7-2 to TRBJ2-3, with TRBD2 matching over 14 bases. The CDR3 extends over 16 amino acids. Germline lookup yields CDR1 SGHTA and CDR2 FQGNSA. The V and J ends lost 5 bases and 5 bases, in that order; junction bases with no gene match: 6. The CDR3 nucleotides read TGTGCCAGCAGCGCCGCCGGGACTAGCGGGGGAGATACGCAGTATTTT. It specifies CASSAAGTSGGDTQYF.

The rearrangement links TRBV19 to TRBJ2-3, with 8 bases that match TRBD2. The CDR3 contains 14 residues. Germline CDR1 and CDR2: LNHDA and SQIVND (reference sequence). The junction had 11 bases not matched to a gene; V was cut back by 11 bases and J by 4 bases. Written as DNA, the CDR3 is TGTGCCGCCGGCGGGGGGTTGGGACCAGATACGCAGTATTTT. Translated, it gives CAAGGGLGPDTQYF.

V usage is TRBV18 and J usage is TRBJ1-5; 9 bases match TRBD1. Per germline, CDR1 KGHSH and CDR2 LQKENI. This CDR3 comprises 16 residues. V was clipped by 3 bases and J by 3 bases; unmatched bases: 6. Here the CDR3 DNA reads TGTGCCAGCTCACCTGGGACAGGGATTTACAATCAGCCCCAGCATTTT. This codes for CASSPGTGIYNQPQHF.

The chain recombines TRBV7-9 with TRBJ2-5; 11 bases line up with TRBD2. V gave up 4 bases and J gave up 4 bases; unmatched junction bases: 8. The length of the CDR3 is 16 residues. Germline lookup yields CDR1 SEHNR and CDR2 FQNEAQ (reference sequence). This CDR3 reads CASSSSRGLAVETQYF. The CDR3 bases are TGTGCCAGCAGCTCTTCCAGGGGACTAGCGGTAGAGACCCAGTACTTC.

The chain couples TRBV7-6 to TRBJ1-2, with 9 nucleotides matching TRBD1. This CDR3 contains 18 residues. V lost 5 bases and J lost 3; bases outside the gene matches: 16. The V gene's germline CDR1 is SGHVS and CDR2 FNYEAQ. The DNA of the CDR3 is TGTGCCAGCAGCCTTATTTCCCGCAGACAGGGGGTTGACTATGGCTACACCTTC. The encoded protein is CASSLISRRQGVDYGYTF.

V is TRBV2 and J is TRBJ1-1; no clear D gene. V dropped 4 bases and J dropped 5 bases, with 11 bases sitting between them. From germline, CDR1 is SNHLY and CDR2 FYNNEI. This CDR3 spans 13 amino acids. This CDR3 is CASSGVTGTEAFF. CDR3 nucleotide sequence: TGTGCCAGCAGTGGGGTAACGGGTACTGAAGCTTTCTTT.

The rearrangement links TRBV3-1 (or the pseudogene TRBV3-2) to TRBJ1-3; D is unclear. Germline assignment: CDR1 LGHDT and CDR2 YNNKEL (reference sequence). The germline V and J ends were trimmed by 8 bases and 0 bases, with 5 bases remaining between them. The CDR3 has 12 residues. CDR3 sequence (DNA): TGTGCCAGCGAGAGCTCTGGAAACACCATATATTTT. Its translation is CASESSGNTIYF.

V usage is TRBV5-6 and J usage is TRBJ1-2; possibly TRBD1 for D (5 bases). The CDR3 covers 14 residues. Germline V gene sequence: CDR1 SGHDT, CDR2 YYEEEE. V gave up 0 bases and J gave up 5 bases, with 11 bases separating them. The CDR3 sequence is CASSLAGRDYGYTF. Written as DNA, the CDR3 is TGTGCCAGCAGCTTGGCCGGCAGGGATTATGGCTACACCTTC.

The chain employs TRBV5-8 and TRBJ2-2; D call uncertain. The CDR3 covers 16 residues. Trimming took off 4 bases at V and 1 base at J, with 14 bases between the two ends. The V gene's germline CDR1 is SGHTS and CDR2 YDEGEE. CDR3 amino acids: CASSTEPNRNTGELFF. The CDR3 DNA is TGTGCCAGCAGCACCGAGCCTAACAGGAACACCGGGGAGCTGTTTTTT.

The chain recombines TRBV30 with TRBJ1-6; TRBD1 is a possible D gene (5 bases). Germline CDR1 and CDR2: GTSNPN and SVGIG (reference sequence). V lost 0 bases, J lost 9 bases, and 9 bases lay in between. CDR3 length: 13 amino acids. Written as DNA, the CDR3 is TGTGCCTGGAGTGTGCAGGGTCGTTCACCCCTCCACTTT. Translation gives CAWSVQGRSPLHF.

The rearrangement links TRBV10-3 to TRBJ1-1, with no clear D. Looked up from germline, CDR1 is ENHRY and CDR2 is SYGVKD. The CDR3 totals 14 residues. The germline V and J ends were trimmed by 2 bases and 1 base, with 8 bases remaining between them. CDR3 protein: CAISEGPGNTEAFF. The CDR3 DNA reads TGTGCCATCAGTGAGGGCCCGGGGAACACTGAAGCTTTCTTT.

V gene TRBV9 combines with J gene TRBJ1-6; D perhaps matches TRBD1 (5 bases). The CDR3 runs to 14 residues. Germline V gene lookup returns CDR1 SGDLS and CDR2 YYNGEE. V gave up 1 base and J gave up 7 bases, with 9 bases separating them. In nucleotides, the CDR3 is TGTGCCAGCAGCGTACGACAGCAAAATTCACCCCTCCACTTT. It encodes CASSVRQQNSPLHF.

The chain joins TRBV30 to TRBJ1-2; 9 positions agree with TRBD1. V lost 8 bases to trimming and J lost 2 bases; unmatched junction nucleotides: 6. The CDR3 covers 13 residues. Germline CDR1 GTSNPN, CDR2 SVGIG (reference sequence). The CDR3 region has the DNA TGTGCCCAGAGACAGGGGGGGAACTATGGCTACACCTTC. Translating gives CAQRQGGNYGYTF.